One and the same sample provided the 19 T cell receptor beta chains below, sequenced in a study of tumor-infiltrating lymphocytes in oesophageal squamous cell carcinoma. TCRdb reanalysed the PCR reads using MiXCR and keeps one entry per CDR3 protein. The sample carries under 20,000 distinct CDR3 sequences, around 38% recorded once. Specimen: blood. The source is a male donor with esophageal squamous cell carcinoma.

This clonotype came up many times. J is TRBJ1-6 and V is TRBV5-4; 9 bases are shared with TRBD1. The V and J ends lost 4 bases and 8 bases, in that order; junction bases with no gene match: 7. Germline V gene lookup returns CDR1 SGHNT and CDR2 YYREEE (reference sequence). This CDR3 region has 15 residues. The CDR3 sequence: CASSPGDRAHSPLHF. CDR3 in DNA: TGTGCCAGCAGCCCCGGGGACAGGGCGCATTCACCCCTCCACTTT.

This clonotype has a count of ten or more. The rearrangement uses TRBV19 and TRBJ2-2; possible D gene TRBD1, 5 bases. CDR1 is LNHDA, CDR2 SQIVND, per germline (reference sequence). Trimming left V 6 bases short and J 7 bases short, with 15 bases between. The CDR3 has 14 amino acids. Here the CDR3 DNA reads TGTGCCAGTAGGCAGGGTGTATTGGTCGGGGAGCTGTTTTTT. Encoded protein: CASRQGVLVGELFF.

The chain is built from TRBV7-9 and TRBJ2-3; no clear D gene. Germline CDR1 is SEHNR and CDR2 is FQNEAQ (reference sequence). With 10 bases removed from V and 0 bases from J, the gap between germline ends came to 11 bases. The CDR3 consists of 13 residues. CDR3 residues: CATRFSSTDTQYF. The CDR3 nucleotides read TGTGCCACCCGGTTTTCTAGCACAGATACGCAGTATTTT.

CDR3 sequence: CASSAQQYYSSGANVLTF. CDR3 bases: TGTGCCAGCAGCGCCCAACAGTACTACTCCTCTGGGGCCAACGTCCTGACTTTC. The chain has TRBV7-3 and TRBJ2-6; no definite D call. Germline CDR1 is SGHTA and CDR2 is FQGTGA. Trimming cost V 5 bases and J 0 bases, with 17 bases left between them. The CDR3 consists of 18 residues.

The CDR3 bases are TGTGCCAGCAGGATACAGGGGGCGCAAGATACGCAGTATTTT. Its translation: CASRIQGAQDTQYF. This rearrangement joins TRBV6-8 to TRBJ2-3, with 9 bases identical to TRBD1. There are 14 residues in the CDR3. Germline V gives CDR1 MNHGY, CDR2 SAAAGT. J was trimmed by 5 bases and V by 6 bases; bases with no gene match: 6.

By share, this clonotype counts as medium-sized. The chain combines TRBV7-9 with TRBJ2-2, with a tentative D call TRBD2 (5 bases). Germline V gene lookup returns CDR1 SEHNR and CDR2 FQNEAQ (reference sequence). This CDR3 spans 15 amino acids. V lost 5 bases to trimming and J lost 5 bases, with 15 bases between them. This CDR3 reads CASSPKTSGTGELFF. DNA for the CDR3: TGTGCCAGCAGCCCTAAAACTAGTGGTACCGGGGAGCTGTTTTTT.

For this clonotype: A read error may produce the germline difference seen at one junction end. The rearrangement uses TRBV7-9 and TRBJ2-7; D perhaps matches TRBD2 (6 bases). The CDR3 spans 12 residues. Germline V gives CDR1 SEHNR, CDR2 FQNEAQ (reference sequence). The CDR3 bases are TGTGCCAGCAGCTTTGGGGAGGCCCCCCTCCACTTC. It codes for CASSFGEAPLHF.

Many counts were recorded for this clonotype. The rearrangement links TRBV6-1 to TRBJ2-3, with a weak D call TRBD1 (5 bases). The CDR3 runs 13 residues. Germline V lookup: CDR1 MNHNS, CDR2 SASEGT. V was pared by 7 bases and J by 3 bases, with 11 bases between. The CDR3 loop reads CASMRKGTDTQYF. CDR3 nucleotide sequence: TGTGCCAGCATGAGGAAGGGGACAGATACGCAGTATTTT.

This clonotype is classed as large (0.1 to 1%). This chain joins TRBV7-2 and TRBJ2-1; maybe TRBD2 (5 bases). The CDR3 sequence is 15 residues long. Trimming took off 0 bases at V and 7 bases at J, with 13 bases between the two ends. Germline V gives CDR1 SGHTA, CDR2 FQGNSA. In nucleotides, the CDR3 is TGTGCCAGCAGCTTAGCTATCCTAGCCCGTAATGAGCAGTTCTTC. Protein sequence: CASSLAILARNEQFF.

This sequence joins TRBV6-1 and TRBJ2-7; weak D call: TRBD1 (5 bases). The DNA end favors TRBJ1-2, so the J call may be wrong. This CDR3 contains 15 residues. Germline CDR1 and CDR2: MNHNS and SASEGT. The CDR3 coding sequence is TGTGCCAGCAGTGAAGCGCGACGGACATACGGCGGCTACACCTTC. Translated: CASSEARRTYGGYTF.

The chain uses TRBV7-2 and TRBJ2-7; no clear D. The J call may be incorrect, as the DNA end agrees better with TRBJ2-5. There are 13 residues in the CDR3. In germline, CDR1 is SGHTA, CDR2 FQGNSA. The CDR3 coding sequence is TGTGCCAGCAGCTCACGACTCCAAGAGACCCAGTACTTC. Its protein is CASSSRLQETQYF.

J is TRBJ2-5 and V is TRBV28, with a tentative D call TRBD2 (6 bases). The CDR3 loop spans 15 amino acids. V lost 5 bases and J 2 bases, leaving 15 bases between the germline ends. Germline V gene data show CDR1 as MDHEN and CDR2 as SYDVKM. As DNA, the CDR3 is TGTGCCAGCAGTCGTAATTCTGCGGGGCAAGAGACCCAGTACTTC. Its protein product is CASSRNSAGQETQYF.

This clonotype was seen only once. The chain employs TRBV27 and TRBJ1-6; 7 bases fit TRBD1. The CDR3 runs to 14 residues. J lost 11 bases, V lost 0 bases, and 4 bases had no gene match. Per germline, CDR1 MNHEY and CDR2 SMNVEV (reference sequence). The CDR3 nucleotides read TGTGCCAGCAGTTTATCCAGGGGGAATGCACCCCTCCACTTT. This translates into CASSLSRGNAPLHF.

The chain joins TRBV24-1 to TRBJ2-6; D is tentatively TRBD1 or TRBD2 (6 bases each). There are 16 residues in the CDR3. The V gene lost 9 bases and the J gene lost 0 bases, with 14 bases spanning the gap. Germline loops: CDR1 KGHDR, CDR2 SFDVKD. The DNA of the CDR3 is TGTGCCACCGCAAGGGGGGCCAGCTCTGGGGCCAACGTCCTGACTTTC. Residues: CATARGASSGANVLTF.

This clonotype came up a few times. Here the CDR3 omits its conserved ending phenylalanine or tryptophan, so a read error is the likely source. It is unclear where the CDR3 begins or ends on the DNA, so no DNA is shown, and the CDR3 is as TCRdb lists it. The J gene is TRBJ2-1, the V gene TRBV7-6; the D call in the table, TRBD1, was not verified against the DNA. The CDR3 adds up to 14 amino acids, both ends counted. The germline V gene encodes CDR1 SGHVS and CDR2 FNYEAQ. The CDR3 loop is CASSLDWQGVPFGS.

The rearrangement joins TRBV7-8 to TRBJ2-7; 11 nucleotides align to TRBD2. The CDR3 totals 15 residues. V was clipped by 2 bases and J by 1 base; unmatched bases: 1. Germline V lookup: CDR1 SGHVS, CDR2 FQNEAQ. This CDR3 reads CASSLRLAGSYEQYF. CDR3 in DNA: TGTGCCAGCAGCTTAAGACTAGCGGGATCCTACGAGCAGTACTTC.

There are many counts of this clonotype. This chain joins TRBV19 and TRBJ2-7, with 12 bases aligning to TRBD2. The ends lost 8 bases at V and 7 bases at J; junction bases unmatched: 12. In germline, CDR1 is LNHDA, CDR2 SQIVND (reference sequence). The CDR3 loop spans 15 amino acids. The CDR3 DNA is TGTGCCAGTCTTCGGACTAGCGGGATTTACGATGAGCAGTACTTC. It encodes CASLRTSGIYDEQYF.

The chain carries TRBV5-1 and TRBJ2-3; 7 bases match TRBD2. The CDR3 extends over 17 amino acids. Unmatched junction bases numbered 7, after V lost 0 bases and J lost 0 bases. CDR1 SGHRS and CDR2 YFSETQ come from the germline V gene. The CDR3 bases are TGCGCCAGCAGCTTGGGACTAGCTTCTGCTAGCACAGATACGCAGTATTTT. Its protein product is CASSLGLASASTDTQYF.

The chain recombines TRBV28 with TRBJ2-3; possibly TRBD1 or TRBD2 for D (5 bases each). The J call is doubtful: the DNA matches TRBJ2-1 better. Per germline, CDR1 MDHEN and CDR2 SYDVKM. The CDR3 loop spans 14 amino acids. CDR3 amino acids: CATRKGTENNEQFF. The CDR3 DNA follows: TGTGCCACCCGAAAGGGGACGGAAAACAATGAGCAGTTCTTC.